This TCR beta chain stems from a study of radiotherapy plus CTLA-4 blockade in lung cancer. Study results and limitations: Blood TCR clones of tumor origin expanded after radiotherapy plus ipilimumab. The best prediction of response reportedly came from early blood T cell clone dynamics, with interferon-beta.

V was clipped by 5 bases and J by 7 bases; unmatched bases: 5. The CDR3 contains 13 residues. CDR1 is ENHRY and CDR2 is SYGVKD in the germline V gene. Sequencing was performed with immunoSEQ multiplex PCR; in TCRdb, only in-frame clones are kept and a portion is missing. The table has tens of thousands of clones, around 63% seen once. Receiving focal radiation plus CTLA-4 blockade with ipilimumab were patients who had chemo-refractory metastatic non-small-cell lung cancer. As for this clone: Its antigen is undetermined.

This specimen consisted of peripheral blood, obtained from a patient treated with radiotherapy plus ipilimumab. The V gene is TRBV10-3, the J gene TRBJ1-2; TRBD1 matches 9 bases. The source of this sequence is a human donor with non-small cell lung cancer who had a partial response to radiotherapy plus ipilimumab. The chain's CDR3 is CAISLGQGSGYTF. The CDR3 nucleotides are TGTGCCATCAGTCTGGGACAGGGTTCTGGCTACACCTTC.